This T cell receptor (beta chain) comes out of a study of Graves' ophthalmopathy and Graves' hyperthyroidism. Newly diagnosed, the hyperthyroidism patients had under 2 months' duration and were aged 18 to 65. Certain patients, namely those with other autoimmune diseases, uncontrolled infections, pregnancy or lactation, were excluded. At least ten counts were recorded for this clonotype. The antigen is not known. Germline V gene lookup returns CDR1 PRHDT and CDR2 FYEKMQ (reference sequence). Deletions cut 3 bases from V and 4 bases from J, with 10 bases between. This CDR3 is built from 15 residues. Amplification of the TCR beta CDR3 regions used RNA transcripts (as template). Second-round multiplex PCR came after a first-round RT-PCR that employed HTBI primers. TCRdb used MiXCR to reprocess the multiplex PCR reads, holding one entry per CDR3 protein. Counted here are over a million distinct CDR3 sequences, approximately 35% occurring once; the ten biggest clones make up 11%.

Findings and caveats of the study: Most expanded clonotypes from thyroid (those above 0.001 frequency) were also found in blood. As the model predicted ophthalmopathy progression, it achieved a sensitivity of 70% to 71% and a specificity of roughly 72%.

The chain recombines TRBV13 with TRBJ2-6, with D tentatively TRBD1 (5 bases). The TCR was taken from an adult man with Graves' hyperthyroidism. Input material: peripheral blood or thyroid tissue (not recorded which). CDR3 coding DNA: TGTGCCAGCAGCTTCAGGGATCCCGGGGCCAACGTCCTGACTTTC. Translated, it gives CASSFRDPGANVLTF.